A single sample gave rise to the 5 T cell receptor beta chains below, sequenced in a study of OX40 agonist ivuxolimab in advanced cancers. TCRdb keeps only in-frame clones here, not all; method: immunoSEQ multiplex PCR. The table shows 80,000 or so clones, with 80% to 95% occurring only once. The specimen comprised CD4+ or CD8+ T cells sorted from blood, sampled in a trial of the OX40 agonist ivuxolimab. These receptors were collected from an adult with an advanced solid tumor such as melanoma, head and neck, liver or kidney cancer.

The V and J genes are TRBV7-9 and TRBJ1-3, with a weak D call TRBD1 (5 bases). V lost 2 bases and J lost 0, with 8 bases in between. The length of the CDR3 is 15 residues. CDR1 SEHNR and CDR2 FQNEAQ come from the germline V gene (reference sequence). CDR3 amino acids: CASSLQGSSGNTIYF. CDR3 nucleotide sequence: TGTGCCAGCAGCTTACAGGGTTCCTCTGGAAACACCATATATTTT. The entire variable domain, with the rest obtained from reference TRBV7-9 and TRBJ1-3, is as follows: DTGVSQNPRHKITKRGQNVTFRCDPISEHNRLYWYRQTLGQGPEFLTYFQNEAQLEKSRLLSDRFSAERPKGSFSTLEIQRTEQGDSAMYLCASSLQGSSGNTIYFGEGSWLTVV.

The chain has TRBV15 and TRBJ2-7; D gene ambiguous. Looked up from germline, CDR1 is LNHNV and CDR2 is YYDKDF (reference sequence). V gave up 1 base and J gave up 0 bases, with 16 bases separating them. CDR3 length equals 17 residues. For the CDR3, the DNA is TGTGCCACCAGCAGAGTTTCTTTCACAGACATCTCCTACGAGCAGTACTTC. Residues: CATSRVSFTDISYEQYF.

V usage is TRBV18 and J usage is TRBJ1-1; 9 bases agree with TRBD1. Germline loops: CDR1 KGHSH, CDR2 LQKENI. Germline trimming cut 11 bases from V and 6 bases from J; bases unmatched to any gene: 10. This CDR3 is built from 13 residues. CDR3 DNA sequence: TGTGCCGCTAAGAAGGGACAGGGCGCTGAAGCTTTCTTT. Translating it yields CAAKKGQGAEAFF.

The rearrangement uses TRBV28 and TRBJ2-1; 11 nucleotides align to TRBD2. Germline V gene lookup returns CDR1 MDHEN and CDR2 SYDVKM. V lost 4 bases to trimming and J lost 7 bases; unmatched junction nucleotides: 12. CDR3 length equals 17 residues. Here the CDR3 reads CASSSRRLAGGGNEQFF. The DNA for the CDR3 is TGTGCCAGCAGTTCCCGGCGGCTAGCGGGAGGAGGGAATGAGCAGTTCTTC.

V usage is TRBV2 and J usage is TRBJ2-5, with 9 positions matching TRBD2. The V segment lost 5 bases and the J segment 2 bases; nucleotides outside the gene matches: 3. Germline V lookup: CDR1 SNHLY, CDR2 FYNNEI. The CDR3 runs to 14 residues. The CDR3 region is CASSRGGVQETQYF. Here the CDR3 DNA reads TGTGCCAGCAGTCGCGGGGGGGTTCAAGAGACCCAGTACTTC.